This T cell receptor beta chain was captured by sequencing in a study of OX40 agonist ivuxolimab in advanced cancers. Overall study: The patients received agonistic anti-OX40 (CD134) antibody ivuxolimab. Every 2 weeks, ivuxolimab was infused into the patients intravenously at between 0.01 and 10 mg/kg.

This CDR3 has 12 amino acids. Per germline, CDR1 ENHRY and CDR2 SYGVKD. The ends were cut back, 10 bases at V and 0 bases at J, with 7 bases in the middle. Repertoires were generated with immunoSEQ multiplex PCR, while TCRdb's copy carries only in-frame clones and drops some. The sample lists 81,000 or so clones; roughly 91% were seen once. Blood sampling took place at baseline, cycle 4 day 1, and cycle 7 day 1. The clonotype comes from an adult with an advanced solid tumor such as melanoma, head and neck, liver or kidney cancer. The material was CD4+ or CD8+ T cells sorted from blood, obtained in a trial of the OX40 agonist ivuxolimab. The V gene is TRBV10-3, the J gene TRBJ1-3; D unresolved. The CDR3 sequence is CATVSSGNTIYF. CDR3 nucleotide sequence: TGTGCCACCGTCAGCTCTGGAAACACCATATATTTT.